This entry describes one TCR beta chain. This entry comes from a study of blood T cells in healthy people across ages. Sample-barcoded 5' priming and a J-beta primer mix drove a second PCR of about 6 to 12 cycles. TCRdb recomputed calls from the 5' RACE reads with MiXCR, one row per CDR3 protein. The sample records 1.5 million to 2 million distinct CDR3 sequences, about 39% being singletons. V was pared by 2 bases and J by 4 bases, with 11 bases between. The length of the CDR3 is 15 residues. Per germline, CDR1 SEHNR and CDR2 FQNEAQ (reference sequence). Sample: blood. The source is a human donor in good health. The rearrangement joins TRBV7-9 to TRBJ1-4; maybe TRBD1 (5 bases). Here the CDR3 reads CASSLNRQLNEKLFF. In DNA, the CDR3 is TGTGCCAGCAGCTTAAACAGACAGCTTAATGAAAAACTGTTTTTT.